This TCR beta chain was sequenced during a study of blood T cells in healthy people across ages (dated by TCRdb to the mid-2010s). In terms of the full investigation: In model experiments, template switching captured about one uniquely barcoded TCR beta cDNA molecule for every two T cells. Age-related changes in TCR beta repertoire diversity were measured in the study by deep sequencing normalized with unique cDNA molecular identifiers. Four age groups were formed from the donors: young (average approximately 17 years), middle-aged (around 37), aged (62) and long-lived (roughly 81). Using the same blood draw, the study looked at two additional independent replicas of 1 million unique cDNA reads for two donors, one aged 18 to 30 and the other aged 80 or older.

At the junction V is shortened by 5 bases and J by 4 bases; bases outside the gene matches: 8. The germline V gene (reference sequence) gives CDR1 as SEHNR and CDR2 as FQNEAQ. The CDR3 runs 15 residues from the cysteine to the phenylalanine. Just CDR3 DNA is preserved here, 45 bases in frame from base 1. Donors were approximately 42 systemically healthy Caucasian individuals from Russia aged roughly 6 to 90 years. Each donor gave roughly 11 milliliters of peripheral blood, drawn into EDTA-treated Vacutainer tubes. Ficoll-Paque density-gradient centrifugation was used to isolate PBMCs, with at least 6.5 million per sample. Total RNA, at least 6 micrograms per sample, was extracted from PBMCs with Trizol reagent. The percentages of naive CD45RAhigh/CD27high T cells were determined by flow cytometry on a PBMC aliquot from every donor. Broad study findings and their caveats: Bulk unsorted PBMC profiling prevented conclusive comparison of naive and antigen-experienced compartments. Observed TCR beta diversity per million T cells fell roughly linearly with age, and a significant reduction was already apparent by age around 36. Donor CMV infection status was unknown, potentially confounding age-related changes in expanded clonotypes. Compared with the aged group, the long-lived group had more naive CD4+ T cells, fewer expanded clones and increased TCR diversity, a pattern suggesting age selection. Estimates of total diversity based on one million sequenced T cells were considered lower bounds and underestimates. The percentage of naive T cells measured by flow cytometry correlated strongly with observed TCR beta diversity.

Concerning this clonotype: Its antigen is still unknown. No much larger clonotype is one base removed from it; base qualities were not supplied.

The library was produced with 5' RACE. TCRdb names Illumina HiSeq 2500 as the instrument used. A second PCR of 7 to 11 cycles was performed with a sample-barcoded 5' primer and a J-beta primer mix. A unique molecular identifier was introduced onto each TCR beta cDNA molecule by a template-switch 5' adaptor carrying 12 random nucleotides. At least 3 million CDR3-containing paired-end reads were obtained from each sample. First-strand cDNA synthesis was performed from all RNA using the Mint cDNA synthesis kit, with priming by a TRBC-specific oligonucleotide. Following uracil-DNA glycosylase treatment, a first 18-cycle PCR with universal primers M1SS and BC2_uni_R was performed on all cDNA. Per the source publication's procedure: Normalization of each sample was performed by random selection of 1 million high-quality reads, each carrying a distinct molecular identifier. Reads with shared molecular identifiers were discarded instead of being binned into consensus sequences. MiTCR, with a Q25 quality threshold and the strictest error-elimination algorithm, was used for CDR3 identification, clonotype clustering and error correction. A nonparametric unseen species model with Euler transformation was used to estimate lower-bound total TCR beta diversity. The public reads were reprocessed in TCRdb via fastp at Q25 and MiXCR, keeping in-frame beta chains. Records with the same CDR3 protein are collapsed into one entry carrying the most frequent genes and DNA. Here the V and J calls rest on TCRdb's processing, not on the authors' analysis. Recorded for this sample are around 800,000 distinct CDR3 sequences; 25% to 30% of them occurred a single time. The ten largest clones add up to about 3% of the sample.

Another study also made use of these data, one on T cells of mothers and their children. That second publication adds: Donors were nine systemically healthy Caucasian individuals: three mothers and their six children. cDNA synthesis consumed the entire amount of extracted RNA, loaded at 1.5 ug RNA in each 15 ul reaction. In the second PCR, the M1S primer introduced both the sample barcodes and 2-4 random nucleotides. More than 9 million TCR beta CDR3 reads were obtained from each mother, and roughly 3 million reads were obtained from each child. In both related and unrelated pairs, thymic selection shapes the output of TCR recombination in a similar way, with inherited differences having only a minor effect. Normalized repertoire overlap was always found to be slightly, but never significantly, higher in related mother-child pairs than in unrelated mother-child pairs. No persistent microchimeric T cell clones were found, with a detection sensitivity of approximately 95 clones per million clonotypes. Deep NGS was used in the study to compare the TCR beta repertoires of mothers and children and to look for features that separate related mother-child pairs from unrelated individuals. The mean age was around 40 +/- 4 years for the mothers and roughly 11 +/- 4 years for the children. After adapters were ligated using NEBNext reagents, the libraries underwent 100+100 nt paired-end sequencing on an Illumina HiSeq 2000. Mother and child libraries were prepared a month apart and sequenced in separate runs to prevent cross-contamination. Each donor had between 500,000 and 2,000,000 distinct TCR beta clonotypes identified. Naive TCR beta clonotypes were estimated from low-frequency clonotypes matched to each donor's FACS-determined naive share, without sorting.

Sequencing used blood. The chain employs TRBV7-9 and TRBJ2-1, and 7 bases in between align with TRBD1. This receptor was obtained from a boy between 10 and 17 years old in good health. The CDR3 is CASSDRDRTYNEQFF. Read as DNA, the sequence is TGTGCCAGCAGCGACCGGGACAGAACATACAATGAGCAGTTCTTC.